This T cell receptor beta chain was identified during a study of shared clonotypes between healthy human individuals (dated by TCRdb to 2018 to 2020). Context from the whole study: Two women and three men aged 18 to 49 years were included in the cohort. Libraries were prepared and TCR repertoires were sequenced by different laboratories using diverse techniques, in order to increase sequencing depth and limit assay-specific biases. For each donor, CD4 naive and CD4 memory were each given three plates, CD8 naive was given two plates, and CD8 memory was given one plate. To estimate repertoire size and how much clonotype sharing occurs between individuals, the study deeply sequenced the blood TCR repertoires of roughly 5 healthy adults. Each donor's leukapheresis produced roughly between about 0.9 and 9.5 billion PBMCs. The research as a whole found: Naive subsets generally had larger estimated clonotype richness than memory subsets. Rarefaction of sorted-subset datasets indicated incomplete sequencing despite the large sequencing depth. Across several donors, about 4.5% of naive CD4, 3.5% of naive CD8, about 2.3% of memory CD4, and about 0.4% of memory CD8 clonotypes were shared. Based on pairwise subsampling, the degree of clonotype sharing among donors was expected to be affected by sequencing depth. Clonotypes shared by all four sorted-subset donors showed higher generation probabilities than non-shared clonotypes. The small number of donors limited the genetic and exposure-history diversity represented. Sampling was restricted to blood, and TCR repertoires in tissues likely differ from the TCR repertoires found in blood.

Based on the germline V gene, the CDR1 and CDR2 sequences are MNHNS and SASEGT. The cysteine opens and the phenylalanine closes a CDR3 of 14 amino acids. Of the read, only the CDR3 DNA is kept; its 42 bases are in frame from base 1. V loses 2 bases, J loses 5 bases, and the germline ends lie 10 bases apart. Using the deep immunoSEQ assay, TCR CDR3 regions were amplified from genomic DNA by multiplex PCR. For each cell subset, the extracted genomic DNA was distributed evenly across all wells of several immunoSEQ 96-well plates, and each plate served as one replicate. Each replicate PCR for sorted subsets received around 0.2 ug genomic DNA, equal to about 30,000 T cell genomes. Purified libraries were measured with a Qubit 3.0 fluorometer, size-checked on a Bioanalyzer 2100, and measured again with the KAPA Library Quantification kit. A separate single-read 150-cycle Illumina NextSeq 550 flow cell was used to sequence each immunoSEQ 96-well plate. Per the source publication's procedure: Because the immunoSEQ output held only junctional sequences and lacked quality scores, the filtering could not match the filtering applied to full-length reads. To assign V/J genes and CDR3, sequences were annotated against IMGT germline references using PyIR, a Python wrapper for IgBLAST v1.9. Reads with weak V/J assignments (E-value above 1e-6), missing CDR3, stop codons, out-of-frame junctions, or ambiguous translated residues were removed. V3J clonotypes were defined by identical inferred V gene, J gene, and CDR3 amino acid sequence. To compute the percentage overlap between repertoires, the number of shared unique clonotypes was divided by the size of the smaller repertoire. Richness of each repertoire was evaluated using RTK rarefaction, the Chao1 estimator, and Recon v2.1 estimates of unobserved clonotypes. Generation probabilities were computed with OLGA for all TCRbeta clonotypes obtained by the gDNA method from a handful of donors. TCRdb obtained this table from immuneACCESS and retained in-frame rearrangements with V and J assigned. These tables miss some clones; where compared with another copy, unresolved V genes account for less than half of the shortfall, and the remainder is unexplained. V, J and clone size were drawn from that table, and D and trimming were deduced from the DNA. The sample table holds roughly 2.2 million clones, of which approximately 93% were seen once. The ten most abundant clones make up 0.39% of the sample.

As regards this clone: Its binding antigen is unknown. Within one base of it there is no much larger clone, and no base qualities were kept.

Healthy HIV-negative adults with no recently reported acute infections or vaccinations were included as donors. Every donor was a Caucasian adult living in Nashville, Tennessee, USA. Magnetic negative selection was used to enrich CD4+ T cells, after which naive cells were positively selected on CD45RA and the negative fraction became the memory subset. After blood collection by leukapheresis, PBMCs were isolated using Ficoll-Histopaque density gradient centrifugation and then cryopreserved in the vapor phase of liquid nitrogen. Purity and quantity of every magnetically sorted T cell population were checked by analytical flow cytometry. Each sorted fraction had its genomic DNA isolated and then quantified by UV absorbance on a Nanodrop 2000c.

Sequencing was carried out using naive CD4+ T cells from PBMCs. The meaning of the sample's cell subset or site label: CD45RA+ positively selected. This clonotype was sampled from a man younger than 35 in good health. Some clones in this sample may be carry-over from other donors' samples. The rearranged segments are TRBV6-1 and TRBJ1-5, with the D gene not clear enough to name. CDR3 loop: CASSESGPHQPQHF. The base sequence is TGTGCCAGCAGTGAATCCGGACCCCATCAGCCCCAGCATTTT.